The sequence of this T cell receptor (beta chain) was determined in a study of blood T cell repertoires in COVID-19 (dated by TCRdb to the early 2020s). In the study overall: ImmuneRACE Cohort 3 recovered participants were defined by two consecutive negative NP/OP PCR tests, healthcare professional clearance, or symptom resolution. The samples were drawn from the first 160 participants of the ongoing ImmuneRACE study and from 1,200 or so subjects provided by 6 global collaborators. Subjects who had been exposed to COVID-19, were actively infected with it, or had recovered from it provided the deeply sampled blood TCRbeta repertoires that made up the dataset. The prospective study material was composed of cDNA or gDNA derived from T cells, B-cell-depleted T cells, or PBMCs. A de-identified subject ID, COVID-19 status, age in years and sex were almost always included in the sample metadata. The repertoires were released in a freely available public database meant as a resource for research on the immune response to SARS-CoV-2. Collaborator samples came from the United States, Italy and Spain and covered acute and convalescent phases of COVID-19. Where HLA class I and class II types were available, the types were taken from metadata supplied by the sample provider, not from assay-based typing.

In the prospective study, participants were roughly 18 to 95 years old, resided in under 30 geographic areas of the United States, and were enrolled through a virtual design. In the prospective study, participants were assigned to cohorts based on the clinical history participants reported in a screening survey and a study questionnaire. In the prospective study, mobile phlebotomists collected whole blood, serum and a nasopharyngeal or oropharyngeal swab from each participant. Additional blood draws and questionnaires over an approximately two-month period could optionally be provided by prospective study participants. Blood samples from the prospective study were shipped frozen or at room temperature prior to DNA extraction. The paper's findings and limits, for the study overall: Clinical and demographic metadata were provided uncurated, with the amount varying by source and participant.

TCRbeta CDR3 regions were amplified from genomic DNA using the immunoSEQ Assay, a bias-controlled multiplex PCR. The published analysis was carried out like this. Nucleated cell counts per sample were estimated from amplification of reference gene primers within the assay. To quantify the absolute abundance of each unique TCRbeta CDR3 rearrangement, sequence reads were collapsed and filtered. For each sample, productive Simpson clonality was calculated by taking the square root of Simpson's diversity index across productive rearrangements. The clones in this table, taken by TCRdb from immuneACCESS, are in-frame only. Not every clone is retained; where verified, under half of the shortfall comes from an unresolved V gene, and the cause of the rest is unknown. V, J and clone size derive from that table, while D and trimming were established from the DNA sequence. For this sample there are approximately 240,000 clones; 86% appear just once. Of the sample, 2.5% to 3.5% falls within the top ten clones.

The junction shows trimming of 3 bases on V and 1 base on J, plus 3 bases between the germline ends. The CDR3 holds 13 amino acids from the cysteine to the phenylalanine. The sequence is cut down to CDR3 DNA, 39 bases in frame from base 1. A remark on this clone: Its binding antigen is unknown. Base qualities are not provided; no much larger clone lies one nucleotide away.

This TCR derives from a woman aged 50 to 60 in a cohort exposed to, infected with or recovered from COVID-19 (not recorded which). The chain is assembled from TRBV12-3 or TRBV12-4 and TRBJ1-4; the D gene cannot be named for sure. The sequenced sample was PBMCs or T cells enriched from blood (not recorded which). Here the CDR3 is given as CASSFKTNEKLFF. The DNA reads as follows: TGTGCCAGCAGTTTCAAAACTAATGAAAAACTGTTTTTT.